The entry below describes one TCR beta chain. The CDR3 is made up of 12 amino acids. Per germline, CDR1 MDHEN and CDR2 SYDVKM. The junction had 1 base not matched to a gene; V was cut back by 4 bases and J by 7 bases. CD4+CD25+CD127- Tregs, CD4+CD25- non-Tregs, CD4 and CD8 cells were sorted. These data come from a study of Tregs in tolerant kidney transplant recipients. Clones were sequenced by immunoSEQ multiplex PCR, and TCRdb holds only the in-frame ones, with some missing. The sample has some 70,000 clones, roughly nine tenths seen once. The material sequenced was CD4+ T cells from blood, taken before the transplant. The sequence came from a human donor who received a combined kidney and bone marrow transplant. The chain employs TRBV28 and TRBJ1-2; 9 nucleotides match TRBD1. The CDR3 loop reads CASSWGQGGYTF. CDR3 DNA: TGTGCCAGCAGTTGGGGACAGGGTGGCTACACCTTC.